These T cell receptor beta chains were read from a single sample in a study of T cell responses to AZD1222 COVID-19 vaccine. The repertoire was sequenced with immunoSEQ multiplex PCR; TCRdb's copy has only in-frame clones and lacks some. The sample contains roughly 140,000 clones, around 88% of which appear only once. The sequenced sample was peripheral blood, obtained on day 0 of MenACWY control vaccination. The receptors were sampled from an adult in good health. Each CDR3 is given with its conserved first and last residue. The D gene is left open where the match is weak. Only some rows state a clone size, as once, few, many or a class for expanded clones.

V gene	J gene	clone size	D gene	CDR3 protein	CDR3 DNA
TRBV12-3/TRBV12-4	TRBJ2-7	NA	NA	CASSVGGPYEQYF	TGTGCCAGCAGTGTTGGGGGGCCCTACGAGCAGTACTTC
TRBV7-8	TRBJ2-1	few	NA	CASSFRPDNEQFF	TGTGCCAGCAGCTTTCGGCCGGACAATGAGCAGTTCTTC
TRBV6-5	TRBJ1-5	many	NA	CASSPGLFSNQPQHF	TGTGCCAGCAGTCCGGGACTCTTTAGCAATCAGCCCCAGCATTTT
TRBV5-5	TRBJ2-7	NA	NA	CASSSSTLTYEQYF	TGTGCCAGCAGCTCGTCCACCCTTACCTACGAGCAGTACTTC
TRBV6-2/TRBV6-3	TRBJ1-5	NA	NA	CASSYSIPGNQPQHF	TGTGCCAGCAGTTACTCGATTCCGGGCAATCAGCCCCAGCATTTT
TRBV12-3/TRBV12-4	TRBJ1-2	NA	NA	CASSLAGGHGYTF	TGTGCCAGCAGTTTAGCGGGGGGCCATGGCTACACCTTC
TRBV9	TRBJ2-4	NA	NA	CASSPLAGSTKNIQYF	TGTGCCAGCAGCCCCCTGGCGGGTTCGACCAAAAACATTCAGTACTTC
TRBV20-1	TRBJ1-4	NA	NA	CSASINEKLFF	TGCAGTGCTTCGATTAATGAAAAACTGTTTTTT
TRBV5-1	TRBJ1-6	NA	NA	CASSFNFVAVRDSPLHF	TGCGCCAGCAGCTTTAACTTCGTTGCGGTTCGGGATTCACCCCTCCACTTT
TRBV5-6	TRBJ2-7	NA	NA	CASSDGPTRGDRGEQYF	TGTGCCAGCAGCGACGGACCGACTCGAGGGGATAGGGGCGAGCAGTACTTC
TRBV4-2	TRBJ1-1	NA	TRBD1	CASSHPDRANEAFF	TGTGCCAGCAGCCATCCAGACAGGGCCAATGAAGCTTTCTTT
TRBV30	TRBJ2-3	NA	NA	CAWSSGQPLTDTQYF	TGTGCCTGGAGTTCCGGCCAACCCCTCACAGATACGCAGTATTTT
TRBV7-9	TRBJ1-4	NA	NA	CASSIDRGGEKLFF	TGTGCCAGCAGCATTGACAGAGGGGGTGAAAAACTGTTTTTT
TRBV7-3	TRBJ2-1	NA	TRBD2	CASSLASGAYNEQFF	TGTGCCAGCAGCTTAGCTAGCGGGGCCTACAATGAGCAGTTCTTC
TRBV9	TRBJ2-2	NA	TRBD2	CASSVAGGNTGELFF	TGTGCCAGCAGCGTAGCGGGGGGGAACACCGGGGAGCTGTTTTTT
TRBV25-1	TRBJ1-2	once	TRBD1	CASSEPRQGISGYTF	TGTGCCAGCAGTGAACCCCGACAGGGGATCAGTGGCTACACCTTC
TRBV27	TRBJ1-6	NA	NA	CASSLMAVALNSPLHF	TGTGCCAGCAGTTTAATGGCCGTTGCCCTTAATTCACCCCTCCACTTT
TRBV16	TRBJ2-4	NA	NA	CASSQSEAKNIQYF	TGTGCCAGCAGCCAATCGGAAGCCAAAAACATTCAGTACTTC
TRBV7-8	TRBJ1-5	NA	NA	CASSLTFDQPQHF	TGTGCCAGCAGCCTTACATTCGATCAGCCCCAGCATTTT
TRBV5-5	TRBJ2-5	once	NA	CASSLQETQYF	TGTGCCAGCAGCTTGCAAGAGACCCAGTACTTC
TRBV13	TRBJ2-3	NA	TRBD1	CASGQGFSDTQYF	TGTGCCAGCGGACAGGGGTTCTCGGATACGCAGTATTTT
TRBV18	TRBJ1-2	once	NA	CASSPSQGAWDGYTF	TGTGCCAGCTCACCATCGCAGGGCGCCTGGGATGGCTACACCTTC
TRBV6-5	TRBJ2-7	NA	TRBD2	CASRLTGGGHEQYF	TGTGCCAGCAGGCTTACGGGGGGAGGGCACGAGCAGTACTTC
TRBV14	TRBJ1-1	NA	TRBD1	CASSQGDRVLAFF	TGTGCCAGCAGCCAGGGGGACAGGGTTCTGGCTTTCTTT
TRBV21-1	TRBJ1-5	NA	NA	CASTRRGGQPQHF	TGTGCCAGCACTAGGAGGGGTGGTCAGCCCCAGCATTTT
TRBV4-1	TRBJ2-1	NA	TRBD2	CASSQAELAGGLYNEQFF	TGCGCCAGCAGCCAAGCCGAACTAGCGGGGGGGTTATACAATGAGCAGTTCTTC
TRBV5-1	TRBJ1-1	NA	NA	CASSSFMDTEAFF	TGCGCCAGCAGCTCCTTCATGGACACTGAAGCTTTCTTT
TRBV6-5	TRBJ2-3	NA	NA	CASSYRIDYTDTQYF	TGTGCCAGCAGTTACAGAATAGATTACACAGATACGCAGTATTTT
TRBV30	TRBJ1-5	NA	NA	CAWGYNQPQHF	TGTGCCTGGGGGTACAATCAGCCCCAGCATTTT
TRBV19	TRBJ1-3	NA	NA	CASSQADSSGNTIYF	TGTGCCAGTAGTCAGGCCGACTCCTCTGGAAACACCATATATTTT
TRBV3-1/TRBV3-2	TRBJ2-1	NA	TRBD1	CASSPRDREGEQFF	TGTGCCAGCAGCCCCCGGGACAGGGAGGGAGAGCAGTTCTTC
TRBV11-2	TRBJ1-1	NA	NA	CASSLGSWLNTEAFF	TGTGCCAGCAGCTTAGGGTCGTGGCTGAACACTGAAGCTTTCTTT
TRBV7-9	TRBJ1-4	NA	TRBD1	CASSSTGGWDEKLFF	TGTGCCAGCAGCTCGACAGGGGGCTGGGATGAAAAACTGTTTTTT
TRBV10-3	TRBJ1-1	NA	TRBD1	CAIKPGQGNTEAFF	TGTGCCATCAAACCGGGACAGGGGAACACTGAAGCTTTCTTT
TRBV5-6	TRBJ2-7	NA	NA	CASSKAWLVRAEDSYEQYF	TGTGCCAGCAGCAAAGCTTGGCTGGTCCGGGCTGAGGACTCCTACGAGCAGTACTTC
TRBV29-1	TRBJ2-6	NA	NA	CSVSGAGANVLTF	TGCAGCGTTTCAGGGGCTGGGGCCAACGTCCTGACTTTC
TRBV7-2	TRBJ1-2	NA	TRBD1	CASSFGTAGDYGYTF	TGTGCCAGCAGCTTCGGGACAGCCGGGGACTATGGCTACACCTTC
TRBV6-6	TRBJ2-1	NA	TRBD2	CASSYQRENWDEQFF	TGTGCCAGCAGTTATCAGCGGGAGAATTGGGATGAGCAGTTCTTC
TRBV11-3	TRBJ2-3	NA	NA	CASSSRSGTDTQYF	TGTGCCAGCAGCTCCCGATCGGGGACAGATACGCAGTATTTT